The following is a T cell receptor (beta chain) sequence with its context. The record originates from a study of early T cells in non-severe SARS-CoV-2 infection. TCRdb processed the 5' RACE reads anew with MiXCR; each CDR3 protein has one entry. The table has tens of thousands of distinct CDR3 sequences, about a tenth seen once. Germline CDR1 reads SGHAT; CDR2 reads FQNNGV. Trimming took 0 bases from V and 9 from J; bases not matched to a gene: 6. The CDR3 length is 15 residues. This receptor was taken from an adult who was a healthcare worker with PCR-confirmed SARS-CoV-2 infection or an uninfected control (not recorded which). Sequenced input: whole blood. The J gene is TRBJ2-1, the V gene TRBV11-2; 9 nucleotides match TRBD2. The CDR3 coding sequence is TGTGCCAGCAGCTTAGAGCCTAGCGGGAAGGCTGAGCAGTTCTTC. Protein product: CASSLEPSGKAEQFF. Full variable domain (remainder filled in from reference TRBV11-2 and TRBJ2-1): EAGVAQSPRYKIIEKRQSVAFWCNPISGHATLYWYQQILGQGPKLLIQFQNNGVVDDSQLPKDRFSAERLKGVDSTLKIQPAKLEDSAVYLCASSLEPSGKAEQFFGPGTRLTVL.